One sample yielded the 18 T cell receptor beta chains listed below, sequenced in a study of blood T cell repertoires in COVID-19. The method was immunoSEQ multiplex PCR; TCRdb's version includes in-frame clones alone and lacks a portion of them. The table has more than 400,000 clones, approximately 86% seen once. The source material was PBMCs or T cells enriched from blood (not recorded which). These TCRs come from a woman under 30 who had recovered from COVID-19.

The CDR3 sequence is CAWSVRENTEAFF. The CDR3 coding sequence is TGTGCCTGGAGTGTACGGGAGAACACTGAAGCTTTCTTT. V gene TRBV30 combines with J gene TRBJ1-1; D is undetermined. The CDR3 spans 13 residues. V gave up 0 bases and J gave up 1 base, with 6 bases separating them. Per germline, CDR1 GTSNPN and CDR2 SVGIG (reference sequence). Variable domain in full (rest from reference TRBV30 and TRBJ1-1): SQTIHQWPATLVQPVGSPLSLECTVEGTSNPNLYWYRQAAGRGLQLLFYSVGIGQISSEVPQNLSASRPQDRQFILSSKKLLLSDSGFYLCAWSVRENTEAFFGQGTRLTVV.

The chain recombines TRBV7-8 with TRBJ1-5; 7 bases align to TRBD1. This CDR3 has 14 amino acids. J gave up 4 bases and V 7 bases, and 7 bases lay outside the gene matches. Germline V CDR1 and CDR2: SGHVS, FQNEAQ. The CDR3 sequence: CASTRGTVNQPQHF. CDR3 sequence (DNA): TGTGCCAGCACCCGAGGGACAGTTAATCAGCCCCAGCATTTT.

This chain uses TRBV6-5 with TRBJ1-2; 8 bases are shared with TRBD1. Unmatched junction bases numbered 7, after V lost 2 bases and J lost 2 bases. Per germline, CDR1 MNHEY and CDR2 SVGAGI. The length of the CDR3 is 16 residues. In DNA, the CDR3 is TGTGCCAGCAGTTACCAGGGGGCGCTTGGAAACTATGGCTACACCTTC. This gives the protein CASSYQGALGNYGYTF.

The rearrangement links TRBV7-9 to TRBJ1-1; possibly TRBD1 for D (6 bases). Germline V lookup: CDR1 SEHNR, CDR2 FQNEAQ (reference sequence). The CDR3 is 16 residues long. V dropped 1 base and J dropped 3 bases, with 15 bases sitting between them. The CDR3 is CASSLGDTIEYTEAFF. CDR3 DNA: TGTGCCAGCAGCTTAGGGGACACAATAGAGTACACTGAAGCTTTCTTT.

The chain recombines TRBV27 with TRBJ2-4; unclear D gene. Trimming took 7 bases from V and 6 from J, leaving 13 bases between them. The CDR3 runs 13 residues. The germline V gene encodes CDR1 MNHEY and CDR2 SMNVEV (reference sequence). In DNA form, the CDR3 reads TGTGCCAGCACCTCGACTCCACCAAACATTCAGTACTTC. Amino acids: CASTSTPPNIQYF.

V and J are TRBV6-5 and TRBJ2-6; D uncertain. Germline values: CDR1 MNHEY, CDR2 SVGAGI. This CDR3 region has 15 residues. Trimming removed 0 bases at V and 1 base at J, with 4 bases between. CDR3 DNA: TGTGCCAGCAGTTACTCGCGGTCTGGGGCCAACGTCCTGACTTTC. It specifies CASSYSRSGANVLTF.

In its sample, this clone was seen a few times. This sequence joins TRBV28 and TRBJ1-6, with TRBD1 identical over 8 bases. This CDR3 contains 15 residues. The V gene's germline CDR1 is MDHEN and CDR2 SYDVKM. Trimming took 4 bases from V and 10 from J; bases not matched to a gene: 9. CDR3 bases: TGTGCCAGCAGTTCGGGAGGACAGGGAGAATCACCCCTCCACTTT. Residues: CASSSGGQGESPLHF.

The CDR3, as DNA: TGTGCCAGCAGGGGGGACAGCTTGAGCACAGATACGCAGTATTTT. Translated: CASRGDSLSTDTQYF. V gene TRBV27 combines with J gene TRBJ2-3; TRBD1 aligns across 7 bases. Germline V gene lookup returns CDR1 MNHEY and CDR2 SMNVEV (reference sequence). The CDR3 is made up of 15 amino acids. V trimming: 6 bases; J trimming: 0 bases; junction bases outside the gene matches: 6.

The chain combines TRBV30 with TRBJ1-1; possible D gene TRBD1, 5 bases. V gave up 4 bases and J gave up 4 bases, with 16 bases separating them. The CDR3 runs to 14 residues. Germline CDR1 is GTSNPN and CDR2 is SVGIG (reference sequence). CDR3 coding DNA: TGTGCCTGGACGGGGGGTATTCGAGGCACTGAAGCTTTCTTT. Translation: CAWTGGIRGTEAFF.

The CDR3 DNA follows: TGTGCCAGCAGCCCACGAGACCGGGACAGGGACTCCTACGAGCAGTACTTC. Amino acids: CASSPRDRDRDSYEQYF. This chain connects TRBV7-9 to TRBJ2-7; TRBD1 agrees at 9 bases. Germline V gene lookup returns CDR1 SEHNR and CDR2 FQNEAQ (reference sequence). The CDR3 runs to 17 residues. Losses at the gene ends were 5 bases for V and 0 bases for J; bases not matched to a gene: 11. Filled out from reference TRBV7-9 and TRBJ2-7, the complete variable domain reads DTGVSQNPRHKITKRGQNVTFRCDPISEHNRLYWYRQTLGQGPEFLTYFQNEAQLEKSRLLSDRFSAERPKGSFSTLEIQRTEQGDSAMYLCASSPRDRDRDSYEQYFGPGTRLTVT.

The chain joins TRBV5-1 to TRBJ2-2; D ambiguous. This CDR3 contains 17 residues. V was trimmed by 8 bases and J by 0 bases, leaving 20 bases between them. The germline CDR1 and CDR2 sequences are SGHRS and YFSETQ. The CDR3 loop is CASQFMPQDSNTGELFF. CDR3 nucleotide sequence: TGCGCCAGTCAATTCATGCCCCAGGATTCGAACACCGGGGAGCTGTTTTTT.

This clone has a single count. The V and J genes are TRBV27 and TRBJ2-7, with D hard to call. The V end lost 5 bases, the J end lost 2 bases, and 10 bases lay between the germline ends. The CDR3 has 13 residues. The germline V gene encodes CDR1 MNHEY and CDR2 SMNVEV (reference sequence). The CDR3 sequence is CASSMHGAYEQYF. As DNA, the CDR3 is TGTGCCAGCAGTATGCACGGAGCCTACGAGCAGTACTTC.

On this clone: One junction end disagrees with the germline gene, perhaps due to a read error. This rearrangement joins TRBV10-3 to TRBJ1-1; D gene unclear. Looked up from germline, CDR1 is ENHRY and CDR2 is SYGVKD. CDR3 length equals 12 residues. The CDR3 here is CAISFDNSEAFF. The CDR3, as DNA: TGTGCCATCAGTTTTGACAACAGTGAAGCTTTCTTT.

The V gene is TRBV2, the J gene TRBJ2-3, with D perhaps TRBD2 (6 bases). Trimming removed 8 bases from V and 1 base from J, with 10 bases in between. This CDR3 is built from 13 residues. Germline V gene sequence: CDR1 SNHLY, CDR2 FYNNEI. In DNA, the CDR3 is TGTGCCAGCGGGGGGTCTCGCACAGATACGCAGTATTTT. It codes for CASGGSRTDTQYF.

The J gene is TRBJ1-4, the V gene TRBV5-6; D not resolved. The V gene's germline CDR1 is SGHDT and CDR2 YYEEEE. Trimming pared 4 bases from V and 8 bases from J, leaving 15 bases between. The CDR3 contains 14 residues. CDR3 DNA sequence: TGTGCCAGCAGCCCCAAGTACCTCGGGGAAAAACTGTTTTTT. It codes for CASSPKYLGEKLFF.

The CDR3 coding sequence is TGTGCCACCAGCAGCCCGAGGGGGACGGGCTTTCAAGATGCCACAGATACGCAGTATTTT. Translation gives CATSSPRGTGFQDATDTQYF. V and J are TRBV15 and TRBJ2-3; TRBD1 might be the D (6 bases). The CDR3 is 20 residues long. Germline V CDR1 and CDR2: LNHNV, YYDKDF (reference sequence). The V end was cut by 3 bases, the J end by 2 bases, with 27 bases between.

The chain is built from TRBV2 and TRBJ1-1, with TRBD1 as a possible D gene (5 bases). There are 13 residues in the CDR3. Germline V CDR1 and CDR2: SNHLY, FYNNEI. With 3 bases removed from V and 6 bases from J, the gap between germline ends came to 11 bases. The chain's CDR3 is CASSEGGGAEAFF. The DNA for the CDR3 is TGTGCCAGCAGTGAGGGTGGGGGGGCTGAAGCTTTCTTT. The full variable domain, in which reference TRBV2 and TRBJ1-1 provide the parts outside the CDR3, is EPEVTQTPSHQVTQMGQEVILRCVPISNHLYFYWYRQILGQKVEFLVSFYNNEISEKSEIFDDQFSVERPDGSNFTLKIRSTKLEDSAMYFCASSEGGGAEAFFGQGTRLTVV.

This clone was counted once. CDR3 sequence (DNA): TGCGCCAGCAGCCTGAAGGGGGCAGGTAATGAAAAACTGTTTTTT. It encodes CASSLKGAGNEKLFF. The chain has TRBV5-1 and TRBJ1-4, with 7 bases aligning to TRBD1. V lost 4 bases, J lost 4 bases, and 7 bases stayed unmatched. CDR3 length: 15 amino acids. Per the germline V gene, CDR1 is SGHRS and CDR2 is YFSETQ.